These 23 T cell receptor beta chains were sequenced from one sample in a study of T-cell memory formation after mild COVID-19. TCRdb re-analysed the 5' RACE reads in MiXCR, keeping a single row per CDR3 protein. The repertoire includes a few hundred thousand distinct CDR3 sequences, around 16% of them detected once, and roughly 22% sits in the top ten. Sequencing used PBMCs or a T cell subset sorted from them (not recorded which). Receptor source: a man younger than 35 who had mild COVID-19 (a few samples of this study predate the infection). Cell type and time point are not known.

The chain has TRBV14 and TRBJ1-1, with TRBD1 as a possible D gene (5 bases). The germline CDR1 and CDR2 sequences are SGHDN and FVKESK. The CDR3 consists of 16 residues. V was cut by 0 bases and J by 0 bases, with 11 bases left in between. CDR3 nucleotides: TGTGCCAGCAGCCAAGATAGCCCGGGGGTGAACACTGAAGCTTTCTTT. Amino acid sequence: CASSQDSPGVNTEAFF.

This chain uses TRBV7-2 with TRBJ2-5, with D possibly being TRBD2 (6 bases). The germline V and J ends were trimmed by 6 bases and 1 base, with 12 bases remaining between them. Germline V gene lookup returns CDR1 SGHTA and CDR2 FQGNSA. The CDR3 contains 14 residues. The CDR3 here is CASSQAGSQETQYF. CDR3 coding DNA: TGTGCCAGCAGTCAAGCCGGGAGCCAAGAGACCCAGTACTTC.

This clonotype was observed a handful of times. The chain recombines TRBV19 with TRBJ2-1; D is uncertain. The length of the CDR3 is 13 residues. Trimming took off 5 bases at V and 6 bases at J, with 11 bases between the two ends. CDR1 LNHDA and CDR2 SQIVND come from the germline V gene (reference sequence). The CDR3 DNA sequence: TGTGCCAGTAGTCCGCTCGAGAGCAATGAGCAGTTCTTC. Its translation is CASSPLESNEQFF. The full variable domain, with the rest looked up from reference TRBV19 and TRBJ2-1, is DGGITQSPKYLFRKEGQNVTLSCEQNLNHDAMYWYRQDPGQGLRLIYYSQIVNDFQKGDIAEGYSVSREKKESFPLTVTSAQKNPTAFYLCASSPLESNEQFFGPGTRLTVL.

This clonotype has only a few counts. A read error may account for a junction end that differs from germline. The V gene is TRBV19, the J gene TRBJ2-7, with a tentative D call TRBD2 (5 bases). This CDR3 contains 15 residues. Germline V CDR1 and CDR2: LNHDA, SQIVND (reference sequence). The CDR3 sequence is CACRGWTLGGYEQYF. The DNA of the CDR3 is TGTGCCTGTAGAGGATGGACCTTAGGCGGGTACGAGCAGTACTTC. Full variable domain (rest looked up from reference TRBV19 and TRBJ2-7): DGGITQSPKYLFRKEGQNVTLSCEQNLNHDAMYWYRQDPGQGLRLIYYSQIVNDFQKGDIAEGYSVSREKKESFPLTVTSAQKNPTAFYLCACRGWTLGGYEQYFGPGTRLTVT.

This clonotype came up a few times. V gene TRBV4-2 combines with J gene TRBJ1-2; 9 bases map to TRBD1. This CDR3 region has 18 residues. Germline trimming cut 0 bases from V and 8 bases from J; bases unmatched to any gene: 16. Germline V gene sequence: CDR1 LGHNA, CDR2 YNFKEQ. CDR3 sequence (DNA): TGTGCCAGCAGCCAAGAATTTGGGGGACAGGGAGAATTTGGAGGCTACACCTTC. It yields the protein CASSQEFGGQGEFGGYTF.

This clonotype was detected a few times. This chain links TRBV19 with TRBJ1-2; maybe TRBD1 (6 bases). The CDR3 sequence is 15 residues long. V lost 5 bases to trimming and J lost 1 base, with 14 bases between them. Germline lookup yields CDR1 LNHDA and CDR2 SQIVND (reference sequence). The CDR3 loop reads CASSVDGGRNYGYTF. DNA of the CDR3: TGTGCCAGTAGTGTCGACGGGGGGCGTAACTATGGCTACACCTTC.

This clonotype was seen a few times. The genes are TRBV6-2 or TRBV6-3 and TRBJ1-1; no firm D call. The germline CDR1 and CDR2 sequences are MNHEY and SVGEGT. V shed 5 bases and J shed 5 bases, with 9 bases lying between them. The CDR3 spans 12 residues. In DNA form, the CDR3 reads TGTGCCAGCAGTCCCACAGTAACTGAAGCTTTCTTT. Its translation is CASSPTVTEAFF.

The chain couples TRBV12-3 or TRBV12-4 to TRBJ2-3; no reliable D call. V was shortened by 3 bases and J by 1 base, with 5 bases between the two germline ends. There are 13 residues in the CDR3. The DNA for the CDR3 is TGTGCCAGCAGTTTTCACGGCACAGATACGCAGTATTTT. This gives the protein CASSFHGTDTQYF.

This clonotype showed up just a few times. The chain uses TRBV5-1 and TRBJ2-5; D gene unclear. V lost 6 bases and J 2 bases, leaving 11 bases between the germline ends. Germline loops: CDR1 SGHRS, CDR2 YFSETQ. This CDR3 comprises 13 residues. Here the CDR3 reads CASKRAPQETQYF. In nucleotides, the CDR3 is TGCGCCAGCAAACGGGCACCACAAGAGACCCAGTACTTC. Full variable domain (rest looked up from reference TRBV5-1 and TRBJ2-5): KAGVTQTPRYLIKTRGQQVTLSCSPISGHRSVSWYQQTPGQGLQFLFEYFSETQRNKGNFPGRFSGRQFSNSRSEMNVSTLELGDSALYLCASKRAPQETQYFGPGTRLLVL.

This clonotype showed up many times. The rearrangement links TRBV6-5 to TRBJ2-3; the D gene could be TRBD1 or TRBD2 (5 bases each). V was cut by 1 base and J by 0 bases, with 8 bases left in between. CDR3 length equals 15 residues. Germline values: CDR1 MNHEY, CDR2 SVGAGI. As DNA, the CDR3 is TGTGCCAGCAGTTACTATGGGGGAAGCACAGATACGCAGTATTTT. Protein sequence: CASSYYGGSTDTQYF.

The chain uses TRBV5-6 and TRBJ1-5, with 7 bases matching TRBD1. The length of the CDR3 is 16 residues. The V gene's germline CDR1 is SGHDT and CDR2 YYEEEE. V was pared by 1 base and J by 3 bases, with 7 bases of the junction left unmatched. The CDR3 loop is CASSLWGQTFNQPQHF. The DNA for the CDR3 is TGTGCCAGCAGCTTGTGGGGACAGACATTCAATCAGCCCCAGCATTTT.

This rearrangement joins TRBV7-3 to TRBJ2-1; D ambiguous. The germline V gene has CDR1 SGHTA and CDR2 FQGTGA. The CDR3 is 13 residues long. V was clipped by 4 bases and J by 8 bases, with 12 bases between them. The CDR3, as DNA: TGTGCCAGCAGCTATGAGGCAAGCCATGAGCAGTTCTTC. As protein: CASSYEASHEQFF.

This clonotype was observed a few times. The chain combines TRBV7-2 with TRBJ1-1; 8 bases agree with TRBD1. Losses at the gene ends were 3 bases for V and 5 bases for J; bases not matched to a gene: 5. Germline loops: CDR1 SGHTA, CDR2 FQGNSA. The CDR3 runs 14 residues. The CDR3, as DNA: TGTGCCAGCAGCTTGTCCCACAGGGGGACTGAAGCTTTCTTT. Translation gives CASSLSHRGTEAFF.

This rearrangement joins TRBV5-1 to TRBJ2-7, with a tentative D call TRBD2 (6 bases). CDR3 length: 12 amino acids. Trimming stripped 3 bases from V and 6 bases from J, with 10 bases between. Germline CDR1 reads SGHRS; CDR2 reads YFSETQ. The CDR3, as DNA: TGCGCCAGCAGCTCGACGCGGGGCGAGCAGTACTTC. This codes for CASSSTRGEQYF.

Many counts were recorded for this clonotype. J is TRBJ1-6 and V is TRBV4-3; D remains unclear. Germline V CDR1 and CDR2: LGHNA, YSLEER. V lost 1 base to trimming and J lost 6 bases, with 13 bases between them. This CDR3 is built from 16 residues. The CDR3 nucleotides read TGCGCCAGCAGCCAAGGAAACGGCGCGATTAATTCACCCCTCCACTTT. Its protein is CASSQGNGAINSPLHF.

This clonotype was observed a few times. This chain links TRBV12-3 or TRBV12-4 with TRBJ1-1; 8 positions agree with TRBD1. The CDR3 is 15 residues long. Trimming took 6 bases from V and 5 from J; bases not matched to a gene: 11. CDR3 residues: CASSNIGQGGTEAFF. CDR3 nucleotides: TGTGCCAGCAGCAATATTGGACAGGGAGGGACTGAAGCTTTCTTT.

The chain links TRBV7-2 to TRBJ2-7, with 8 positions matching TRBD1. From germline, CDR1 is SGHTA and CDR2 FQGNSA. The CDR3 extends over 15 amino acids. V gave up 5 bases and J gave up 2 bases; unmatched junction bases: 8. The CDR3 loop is CASSRSSGQAYEQYF. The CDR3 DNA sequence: TGTGCCAGCAGCCGTAGCTCGGGACAGGCCTACGAGCAGTACTTC.

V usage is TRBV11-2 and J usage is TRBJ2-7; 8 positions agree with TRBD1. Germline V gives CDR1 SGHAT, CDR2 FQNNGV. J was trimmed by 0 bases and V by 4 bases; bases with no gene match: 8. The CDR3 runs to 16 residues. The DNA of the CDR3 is TGTGCCAGCAGCTCCTCAGGGGGCTGGAGCTCCTACGAGCAGTACTTC. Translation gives CASSSSGGWSSYEQYF.

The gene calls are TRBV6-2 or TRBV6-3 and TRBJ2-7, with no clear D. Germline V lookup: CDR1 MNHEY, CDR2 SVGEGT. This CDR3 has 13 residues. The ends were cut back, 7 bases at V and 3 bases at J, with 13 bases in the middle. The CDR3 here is CASTMGSNYEQYV. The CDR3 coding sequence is TGTGCCAGCACAATGGGGTCGAACTACGAGCAGTACGTC.

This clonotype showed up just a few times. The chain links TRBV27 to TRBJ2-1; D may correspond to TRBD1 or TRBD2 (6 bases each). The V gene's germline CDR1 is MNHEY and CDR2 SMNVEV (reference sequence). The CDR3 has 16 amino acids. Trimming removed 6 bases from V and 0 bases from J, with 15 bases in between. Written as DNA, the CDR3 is TGTGCCAGCAGGGGTAGAGGGGGGATCTCCTACAATGAGCAGTTCTTC. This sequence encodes CASRGRGGISYNEQFF.

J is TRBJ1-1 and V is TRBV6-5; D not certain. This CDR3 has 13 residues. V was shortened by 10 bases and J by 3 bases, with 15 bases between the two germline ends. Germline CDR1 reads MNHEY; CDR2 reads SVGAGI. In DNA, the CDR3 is TGTGCCACTCTGGGCGACGGGTACACTGAAGCTTTCTTT. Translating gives CATLGDGYTEAFF.

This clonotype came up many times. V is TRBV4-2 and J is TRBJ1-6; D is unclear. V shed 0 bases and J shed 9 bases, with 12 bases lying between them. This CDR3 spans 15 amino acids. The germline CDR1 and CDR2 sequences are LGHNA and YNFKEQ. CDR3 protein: CASSQEEGQSSPLHF. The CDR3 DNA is TGTGCCAGCAGCCAAGAGGAGGGTCAGAGTTCACCCCTCCACTTT.

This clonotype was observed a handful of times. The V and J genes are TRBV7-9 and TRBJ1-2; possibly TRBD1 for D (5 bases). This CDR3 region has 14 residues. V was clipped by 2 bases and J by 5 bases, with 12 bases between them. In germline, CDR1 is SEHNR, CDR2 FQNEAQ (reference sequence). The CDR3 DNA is TGTGCCAGCAGCTTATCTCCCAGGGAATATGGCTACACCTTC. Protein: CASSLSPREYGYTF.